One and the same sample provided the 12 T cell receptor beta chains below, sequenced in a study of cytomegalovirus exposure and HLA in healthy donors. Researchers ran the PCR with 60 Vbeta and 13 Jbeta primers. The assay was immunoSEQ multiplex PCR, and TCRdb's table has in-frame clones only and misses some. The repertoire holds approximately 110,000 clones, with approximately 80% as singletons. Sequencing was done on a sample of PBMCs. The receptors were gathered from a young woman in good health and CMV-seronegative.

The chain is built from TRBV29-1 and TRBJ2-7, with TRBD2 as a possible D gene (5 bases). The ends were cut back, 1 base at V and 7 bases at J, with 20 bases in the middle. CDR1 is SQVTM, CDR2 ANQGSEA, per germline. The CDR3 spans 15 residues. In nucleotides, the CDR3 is TGCAGCGTTGAAGGGGCAAATGTGAGGACGGGGGAGCAGTACTTC. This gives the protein CSVEGANVRTGEQYF.

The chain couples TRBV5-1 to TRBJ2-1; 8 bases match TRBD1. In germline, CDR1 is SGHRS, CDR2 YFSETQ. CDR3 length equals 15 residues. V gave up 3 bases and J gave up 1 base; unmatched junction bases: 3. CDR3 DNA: TGCGCCAGCAGCTGGGGACAGGTATCCTACAATGAGCAGTTCTTC. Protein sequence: CASSWGQVSYNEQFF.

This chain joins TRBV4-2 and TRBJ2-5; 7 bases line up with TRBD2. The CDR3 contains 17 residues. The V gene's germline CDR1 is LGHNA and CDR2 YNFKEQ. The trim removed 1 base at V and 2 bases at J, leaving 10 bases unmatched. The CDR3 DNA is TGTGCCAGCAGCCAAGGTCTGGCTAGCGGACGACAAGAGACCCAGTACTTC. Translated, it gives CASSQGLASGRQETQYF.

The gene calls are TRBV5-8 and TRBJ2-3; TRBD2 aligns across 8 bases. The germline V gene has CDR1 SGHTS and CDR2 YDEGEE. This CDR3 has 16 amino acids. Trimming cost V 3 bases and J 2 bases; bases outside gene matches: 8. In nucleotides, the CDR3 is TGTGCCAGCAGCTCTTCAACTAGCGGAGTCACAGATACGCAGTATTTT. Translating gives CASSSSTSGVTDTQYF.

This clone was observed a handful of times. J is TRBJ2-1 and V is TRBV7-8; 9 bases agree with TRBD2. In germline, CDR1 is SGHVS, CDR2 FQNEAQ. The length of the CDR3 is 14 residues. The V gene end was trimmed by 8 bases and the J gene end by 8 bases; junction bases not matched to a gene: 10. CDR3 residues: CASLEAGGLDEQFF. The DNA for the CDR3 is TGTGCCAGCCTCGAGGCGGGGGGGCTTGATGAGCAGTTCTTC.

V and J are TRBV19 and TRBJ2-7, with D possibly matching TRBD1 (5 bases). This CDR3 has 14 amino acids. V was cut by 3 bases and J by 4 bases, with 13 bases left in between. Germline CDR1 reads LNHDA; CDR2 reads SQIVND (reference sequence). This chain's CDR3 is CASSIGDREYEQYF. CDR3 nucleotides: TGTGCCAGTAGTATCGGAGACAGAGAATACGAGCAGTACTTC.

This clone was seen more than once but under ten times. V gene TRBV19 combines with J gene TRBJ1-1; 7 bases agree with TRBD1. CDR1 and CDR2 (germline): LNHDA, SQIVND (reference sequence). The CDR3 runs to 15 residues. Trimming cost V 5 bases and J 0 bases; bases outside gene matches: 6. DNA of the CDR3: TGTGCCAGTAGTCCCGGGACAGCGATGAACACTGAAGCTTTCTTT. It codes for CASSPGTAMNTEAFF.

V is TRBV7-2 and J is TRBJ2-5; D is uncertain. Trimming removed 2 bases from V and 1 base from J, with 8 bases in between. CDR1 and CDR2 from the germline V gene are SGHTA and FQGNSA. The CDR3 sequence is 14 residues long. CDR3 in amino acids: CASSLNLRQETQYF. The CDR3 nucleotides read TGTGCCAGCAGCTTAAACTTGCGCCAAGAGACCCAGTACTTC. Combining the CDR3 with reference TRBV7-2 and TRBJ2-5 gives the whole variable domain GAGVSQSPSNKVTEKGKDVELRCDPISGHTALYWYRQSLGQGLEFLIYFQGNSAPDKSGLPSDRFSAERTGGSVSTLTIQRTQQEDSAVYLCASSLNLRQETQYFGPGTRLLVL.

The CDR3 sequence: CASSLTDRAPEAFF. CDR3 nucleotides: TGCGCCAGCAGCTTGACCGACAGAGCCCCTGAAGCTTTCTTT. This rearrangement joins TRBV5-1 to TRBJ1-1; TRBD1 is a possible D gene (5 bases). The CDR3 is made up of 14 amino acids. Deletions cut 1 base from V and 6 bases from J, with 13 bases between. Germline-derived CDR1 and CDR2 are SGHRS and YFSETQ.

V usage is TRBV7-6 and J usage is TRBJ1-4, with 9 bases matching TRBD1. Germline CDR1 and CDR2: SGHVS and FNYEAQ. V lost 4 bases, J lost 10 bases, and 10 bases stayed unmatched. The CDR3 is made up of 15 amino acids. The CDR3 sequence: CASSSSDRGRVKLFF. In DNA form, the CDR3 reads TGTGCCAGCAGCTCTTCGGACAGGGGAAGGGTAAAACTGTTTTTT.

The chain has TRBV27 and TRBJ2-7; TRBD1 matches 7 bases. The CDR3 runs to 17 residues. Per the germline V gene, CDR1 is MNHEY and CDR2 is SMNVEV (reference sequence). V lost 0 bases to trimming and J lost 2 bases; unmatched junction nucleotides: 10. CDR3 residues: CASSLSAPSDRPYEQYF. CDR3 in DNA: TGTGCCAGCAGTTTATCGGCCCCTTCGGACAGGCCCTACGAGCAGTACTTC.

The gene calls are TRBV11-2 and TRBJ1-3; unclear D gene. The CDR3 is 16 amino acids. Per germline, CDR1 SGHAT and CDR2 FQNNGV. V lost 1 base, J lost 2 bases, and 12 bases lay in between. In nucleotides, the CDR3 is TGTGCCAGCAGCTTAGCGGGGTCACAAGCTGGAAACACCATATATTTT. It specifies CASSLAGSQAGNTIYF.